The following is a T cell receptor (beta chain) sequence with its context. The assay was immunoSEQ multiplex PCR, and TCRdb's table has in-frame clones only and misses some. The table includes under 55,000 clones, approximately 80% detected once. The data originate from a study of blood T cell repertoires in COVID-19. Material: peripheral blood. This clonotype originated in a man between 65 and 79 years old with acute or convalescent COVID-19.

CDR3 residues: CASSRSTGGATEAFF. In DNA form, the CDR3 reads TGTGCCAGCAGCAGGTCTACAGGGGGGGCCACTGAAGCTTTCTTT. This rearrangement joins TRBV5-4 to TRBJ1-1; 8 bases agree with TRBD1. Per the germline V gene, CDR1 is SGHNT and CDR2 is YYREEE (reference sequence). Germline trimming cut 4 bases from V and 4 bases from J; bases unmatched to any gene: 9. The CDR3 has 15 residues.